A selection of T cell receptor beta chains follows, all from one sample in a study of shared clonotypes between healthy human individuals. Libraries were prepared by immunoSEQ multiplex PCR; TCRdb keeps only in-frame clonotypes and omits some of them. Among 450,000 to 650,000 clones listed, around three quarters were seen once. Sequenced input: PBMCs. The receptors were sampled from a woman aged 40 to 50 in good health. Some clones in this sample may be carry-over from other donors' samples. CDR3s include the opening cysteine and the closing phenylalanine or tryptophan. Fields, in order: J gene, D gene, V gene, clone size, CDR3 DNA, CDR3 protein. A D gene is named only where the DNA matches it firmly. Size tells how often a clone was seen (once, few, many) or the class of an expanded clone, and some rows leave it out.

>TRBJ2-7|TRBD2|TRBV29-1|NA
TGCAGCGTTTGGACTAGCGAGTCCTACGAGCAGTACTTC
CSVWTSESYEQYF
>TRBJ2-7|TRBD1|TRBV2|NA
TGTGCCAGCAGCGCAGGGTTACGACAGGGGTCGAGCTCCTACGAGCAGTACTTC
CASSAGLRQGSSSYEQYF
>TRBJ2-3|NA|TRBV30|NA
TGTGCCTGGAGTGCGGGGGGCTCAGATACGCAGTATTTT
CAWSAGGSDTQYF
>TRBJ2-5|NA|TRBV14|NA
TGTGCCAGCAGCCAAATCCCTAGGGAGACCCAGTACTTC
CASSQIPRETQYF
>TRBJ2-7|TRBD2|TRBV19|few
TGTGCCAGTAGTAGCGGGAGAAGCTCCTACGAGCAGTACTTC
CASSSGRSSYEQYF
>TRBJ2-7|TRBD1|TRBV27|NA
TGTGCCAGCAGTTCACGCGGACAGGTGGTCCACGAGCAGTACTTC
CASSSRGQVVHEQYF
>TRBJ2-1|TRBD2|TRBV18|NA
TGTGCCAGCTCACCACCGGGACTAGCGGGACAGCAGTTCTTC
CASSPPGLAGQQFF
>TRBJ1-1|NA|TRBV7-9|NA
TGTGCCAGCAGACGAGGGATCACTGAAGCTTTCTTT
CASRRGITEAFF
>TRBJ2-3|NA|TRBV19|few
TGTGCCAGTAGTATAGATATCTGGGGAAGAACAGATACGCAGTATTTT
CASSIDIWGRTDTQYF
>TRBJ2-1|NA|TRBV30|NA
TGTGCCTGGAGTCGTAGCGTCTCCTACAATGAGCAGTTCTTC
CAWSRSVSYNEQFF
>TRBJ1-2|NA|TRBV10-3|NA
TGTGCCATCAGCTATCGGGACACGAACTATGGCTACACCTTC
CAISYRDTNYGYTF
>TRBJ1-4|TRBD1|TRBV7-9|NA
TGTGCCAGCAGCTTATCGGCAGGGGGCGGTGAAAAACTGTTTTTT
CASSLSAGGGEKLFF
>TRBJ2-1|NA|TRBV28|once
TGTGCCAGCAGTACCAACCGAGAGGGACTGGGCAATGAGCAGTTCTTC
CASSTNREGLGNEQFF
>TRBJ2-1|TRBD2|TRBV28|NA
TGTGCCAGCAGTTTACCCTTTAGCGGGAGGGCCTCCAATGAGCAGTTCTTC
CASSLPFSGRASNEQFF
>TRBJ2-1|NA|TRBV19|many
TGTGCCAGTAGTATGGGGCGGGACTACAATGAGCAGTTCTTC
CASSMGRDYNEQFF
>TRBJ2-3|TRBD2|TRBV4-1|once
TGCGCCAGCAGCTCGTATAGATCCGGGACTAGCGGGAGGGGGCGTACAGATACGCAGTATTTT
CASSSYRSGTSGRGRTDTQYF
>TRBJ1-1|NA|TRBV2|NA
TGTGCCAGCAGTGAGGCGGACCCGGGCACTGAAGCTTTCTTT
CASSEADPGTEAFF
>TRBJ2-1|NA|TRBV13|NA
TGTGCCAGCAGTCCGGGACTCCAGCCCTACAATGAGCAGTTCTTC
CASSPGLQPYNEQFF
>TRBJ1-6|NA|TRBV28|NA
TGTGCCAGCAGCTCCACAGGGAGAGGCTCACCCCTCCACTTT
CASSSTGRGSPLHF
>TRBJ1-4|NA|TRBV5-5|NA
TGTGCCAGCAGCTTGGGGCAGGGCGGTGAAAAACTGTTTTTT
CASSLGQGGEKLFF
>TRBJ2-7|TRBD2|TRBV2|NA
TGTGCCAGCAGTGGGGGAGGGACGGAGGCCTACGAGCAGTACTTC
CASSGGGTEAYEQYF
>TRBJ1-2|NA|TRBV4-1|NA
TGCGCCAGCAGCCAGAGAGGGGATGGCTACACCTTC
CASSQRGDGYTF
>TRBJ2-1|TRBD2|TRBV28|once
TGTGCCAGCAGTTTACCCCGCGGGAGAGGTTACAATGAGCAGTTCTTC
CASSLPRGRGYNEQFF
>TRBJ2-7|NA|TRBV4-2|NA
TGTGCCAGCAGCCAAAACACTGCCGGGGGGCCCTACGAGCAGTACTTC
CASSQNTAGGPYEQYF
>TRBJ1-3|NA|TRBV30|NA
TGTGCCTGGAGTGTTGGCGCCTTCTCTGGAAACACCATATATTTT
CAWSVGAFSGNTIYF
>TRBJ2-3|NA|TRBV28|NA
TGTGCCAGCAGTTTATCGGACACAGATACGCAGTATTTT
CASSLSDTDTQYF
>TRBJ2-5|TRBD2|TRBV30|NA
TGTGCCTGGAGCCGGACTAGCTCCCTAGGGTCGTTGGAAGAGACCCAGTACTTC
CAWSRTSSLGSLEETQYF
>TRBJ2-5|TRBD2|TRBV7-9|NA
TGTGCCAGCAGCTTAGGTAGCGGGGCCCAAGAGACCCAGTACTTC
CASSLGSGAQETQYF
>TRBJ2-1|NA|TRBV25-1|few
TGTGCCAGCGCCATGGAACCTGGGCATGAGCAGTTCTTC
CASAMEPGHEQFF
>TRBJ2-1|TRBD1|TRBV29-1|NA
TGCAGCGTTGAACCCGGGACAGGGGGCTACAATGAGCAGTTCTTC
CSVEPGTGGYNEQFF
>TRBJ2-1|NA|TRBV19|few
TGTGCCAGTAGTATAAGTGAGCGCTCCAATGAGCAGTTCTTC
CASSISERSNEQFF
>TRBJ2-7|NA|TRBV19|NA
TGTGCCAGTAGTGGTCCGGGACAAGAGAGTGGGACTCACGAGCAGTACTTC
CASSGPGQESGTHEQYF
>TRBJ1-5|NA|TRBV6-1|NA
TGTGCCAGCAGTGGAAGGGTCTGGCAACAGCCCCAGCATTTT
CASSGRVWQQPQHF
>TRBJ1-2|NA|TRBV6-6|many
TGTGCCAGCAGTCCCTCACCCAACTATGGCTACACCTTC
CASSPSPNYGYTF
>TRBJ2-7|TRBD2|TRBV11-3|NA
TGTGCCAGCAGCCGTGGACTAGCGGGAACGAGCTCCTACGAGCAGTACTTC
CASSRGLAGTSSYEQYF
>TRBJ1-2|TRBD1|TRBV28|NA
TGTGCCAGCAGTACGCCAGGGGGCGGTAGCTATGGCTACACCTTC
CASSTPGGGSYGYTF
>TRBJ2-1|TRBD2|TRBV25-1|few
TGTGCCAGCAGTGACAGGACGGGAGGGCCCCGTAGCTATGAGCAGTTCTTC
CASSDRTGGPRSYEQFF
>TRBJ2-1|NA|TRBV6-1|NA
TGTGCCACCCGGACACAAAACAATGAGCAGTTCTTC
CATRTQNNEQFF
>TRBJ2-5|TRBD2|TRBV30|NA
TGTGCCTGGAACTGGGGGGGGGAGACCCAGTACTTC
CAWNWGGETQYF
>TRBJ1-1|NA|TRBV5-1|NA
TGCGCCAGCAGCTTGGACGCGGGGAACACTGAAGCTTTCTTT
CASSLDAGNTEAFF
>TRBJ1-4|NA|TRBV18|NA
TGTGCCAGCTCACCAAGCACTAATGAAAAACTGTTTTTT
CASSPSTNEKLFF
>TRBJ2-1|TRBD2|TRBV29-1|NA
TGCAGTAACCTCCGGGGGGGATCTTACAATGAGCAGTTCTTC
CSNLRGGSYNEQFF
>TRBJ1-1|NA|TRBV29-1|NA
TGCAGCGTGGCCCCGATGAACACTGAAGCTTTCTTT
CSVAPMNTEAFF
>TRBJ2-2|NA|TRBV5-4|NA
TGTGCCAGCAGCTTGGGACATCCCACCGGGGAGCTGTTTTTT
CASSLGHPTGELFF